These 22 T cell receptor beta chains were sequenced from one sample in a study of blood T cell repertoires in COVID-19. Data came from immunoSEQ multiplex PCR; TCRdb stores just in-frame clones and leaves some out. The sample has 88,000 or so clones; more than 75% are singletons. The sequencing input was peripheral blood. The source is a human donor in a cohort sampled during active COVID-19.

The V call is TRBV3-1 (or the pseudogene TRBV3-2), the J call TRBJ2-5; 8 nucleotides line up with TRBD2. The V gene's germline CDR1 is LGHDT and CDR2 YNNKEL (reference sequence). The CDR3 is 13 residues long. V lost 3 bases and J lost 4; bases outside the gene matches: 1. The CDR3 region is CASSHREGETQYF. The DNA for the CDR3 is TGTGCCAGCAGCCATCGGGAGGGAGAGACCCAGTACTTC.

The CDR3 protein is CASSLLRLAEPYEQYF. The CDR3 nucleotides are TGTGCCAGCAGTTTATTGCGACTAGCGGAACCCTACGAGCAGTACTTC. The rearrangement uses TRBV28 and TRBJ2-7; 9 nucleotides line up with TRBD2. The CDR3 totals 16 residues. CDR1 is MDHEN and CDR2 is SYDVKM in the germline V gene. Germline trimming cut 1 base from V and 2 bases from J; bases unmatched to any gene: 6.

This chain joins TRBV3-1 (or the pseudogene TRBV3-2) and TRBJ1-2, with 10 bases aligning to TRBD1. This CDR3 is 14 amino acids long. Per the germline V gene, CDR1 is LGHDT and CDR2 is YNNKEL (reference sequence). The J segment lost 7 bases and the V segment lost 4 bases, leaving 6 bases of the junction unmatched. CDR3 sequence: CASSPDRGQSGYTF. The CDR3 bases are TGTGCCAGCAGCCCCGACAGGGGGCAGAGTGGCTACACCTTC.

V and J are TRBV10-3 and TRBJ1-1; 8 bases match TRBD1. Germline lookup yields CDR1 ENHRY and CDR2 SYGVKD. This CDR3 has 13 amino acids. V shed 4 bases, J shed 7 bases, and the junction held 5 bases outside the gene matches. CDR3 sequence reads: CAISVDRGGEAFF. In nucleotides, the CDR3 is TGTGCCATCAGTGTAGACAGGGGAGGTGAAGCTTTCTTT.

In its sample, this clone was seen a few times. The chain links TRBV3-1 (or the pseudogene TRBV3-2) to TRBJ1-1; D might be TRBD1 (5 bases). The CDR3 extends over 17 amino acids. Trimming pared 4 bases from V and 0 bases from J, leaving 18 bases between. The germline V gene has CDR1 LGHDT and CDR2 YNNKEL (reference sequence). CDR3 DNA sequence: TGTGCCAGCAGCCCCGTGGGAGGCGGGGGGGTGAACACTGAAGCTTTCTTT. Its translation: CASSPVGGGGVNTEAFF.

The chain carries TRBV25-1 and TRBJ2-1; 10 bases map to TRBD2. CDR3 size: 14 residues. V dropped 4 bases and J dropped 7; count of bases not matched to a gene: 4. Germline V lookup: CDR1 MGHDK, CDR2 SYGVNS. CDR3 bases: TGTGCCAGCAGTGGGACTAGCGGCGGAAATGAGCAGTTCTTC. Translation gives CASSGTSGGNEQFF.

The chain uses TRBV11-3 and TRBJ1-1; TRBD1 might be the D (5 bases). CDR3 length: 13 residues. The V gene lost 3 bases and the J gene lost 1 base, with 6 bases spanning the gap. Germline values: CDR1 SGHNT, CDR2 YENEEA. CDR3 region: CASSFQGNTEAFF. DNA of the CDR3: TGTGCCAGCAGCTTTCAGGGGAACACTGAAGCTTTCTTT.

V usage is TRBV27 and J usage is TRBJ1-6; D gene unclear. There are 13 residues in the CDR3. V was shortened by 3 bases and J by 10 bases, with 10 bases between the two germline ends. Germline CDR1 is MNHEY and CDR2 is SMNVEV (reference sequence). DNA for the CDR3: TGTGCCAGCAGTTTTTCGGTACGGTCACCCCTCCACTTT. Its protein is CASSFSVRSPLHF.

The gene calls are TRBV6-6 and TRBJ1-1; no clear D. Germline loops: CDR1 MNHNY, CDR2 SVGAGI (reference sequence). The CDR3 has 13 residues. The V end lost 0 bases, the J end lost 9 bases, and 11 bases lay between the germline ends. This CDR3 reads CASSYSDTGQAFF. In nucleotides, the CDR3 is TGTGCCAGCAGTTACTCCGACACTGGTCAAGCTTTCTTT.

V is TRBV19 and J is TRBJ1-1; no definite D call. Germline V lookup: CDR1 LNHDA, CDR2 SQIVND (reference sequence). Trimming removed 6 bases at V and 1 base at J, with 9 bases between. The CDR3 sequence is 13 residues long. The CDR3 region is CASSNTRNTEAFF. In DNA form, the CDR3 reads TGTGCCAGTAGCAATACAAGGAACACTGAAGCTTTCTTT.

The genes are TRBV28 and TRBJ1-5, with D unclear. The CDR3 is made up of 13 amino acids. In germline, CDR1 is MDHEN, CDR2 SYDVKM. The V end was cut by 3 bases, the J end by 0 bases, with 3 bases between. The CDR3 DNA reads TGTGCCAGCAGTTTGCGTAGCAATCAGCCCCAGCATTTT. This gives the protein CASSLRSNQPQHF.

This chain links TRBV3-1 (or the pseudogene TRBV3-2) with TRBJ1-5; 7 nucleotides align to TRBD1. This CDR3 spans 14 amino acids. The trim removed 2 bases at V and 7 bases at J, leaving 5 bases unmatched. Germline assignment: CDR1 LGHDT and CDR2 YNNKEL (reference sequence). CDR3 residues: CASSQNTGDQPQHF. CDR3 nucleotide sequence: TGTGCCAGCAGCCAAAATACAGGGGACCAGCCCCAGCATTTT.

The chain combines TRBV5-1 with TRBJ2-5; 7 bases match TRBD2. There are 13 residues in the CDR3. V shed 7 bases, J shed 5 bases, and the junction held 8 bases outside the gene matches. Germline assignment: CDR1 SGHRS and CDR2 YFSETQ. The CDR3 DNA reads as TGCGCCAGCGCCGAGGGAGCGGGGGAGACCCAGTACTTC. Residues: CASAEGAGETQYF.

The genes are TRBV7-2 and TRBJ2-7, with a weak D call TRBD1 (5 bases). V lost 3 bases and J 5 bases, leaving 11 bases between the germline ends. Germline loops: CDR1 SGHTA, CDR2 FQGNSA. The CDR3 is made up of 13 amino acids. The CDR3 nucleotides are TGTGCCAGCAGCTTCTCAGGGCGTGACGAGCAGTACTTC. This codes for CASSFSGRDEQYF.

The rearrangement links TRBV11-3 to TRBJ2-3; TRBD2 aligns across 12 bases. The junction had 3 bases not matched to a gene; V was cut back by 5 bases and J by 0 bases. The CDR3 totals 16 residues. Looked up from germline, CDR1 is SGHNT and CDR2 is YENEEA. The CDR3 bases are TGTGCCAGCAGCAAACTAGCGGGAGGAAGCACAGATACGCAGTATTTT. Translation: CASSKLAGGSTDTQYF.

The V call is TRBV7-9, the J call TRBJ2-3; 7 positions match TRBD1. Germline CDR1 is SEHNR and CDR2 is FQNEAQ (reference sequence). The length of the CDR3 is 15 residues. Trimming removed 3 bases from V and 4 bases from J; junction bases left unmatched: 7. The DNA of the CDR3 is TGTGCCAGCAGCTTTGGAAAGGGGGCCCCAGATACGCAGTATTTT. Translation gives CASSFGKGAPDTQYF.

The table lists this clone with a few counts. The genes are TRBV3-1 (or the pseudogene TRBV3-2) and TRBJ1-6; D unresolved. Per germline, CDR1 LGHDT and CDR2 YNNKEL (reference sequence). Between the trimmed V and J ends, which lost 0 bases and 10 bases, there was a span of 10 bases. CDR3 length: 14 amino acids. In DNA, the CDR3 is TGTGCCAGCAGCCAAGATCCCCAGATATCACCCCTCCACTTT. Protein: CASSQDPQISPLHF.

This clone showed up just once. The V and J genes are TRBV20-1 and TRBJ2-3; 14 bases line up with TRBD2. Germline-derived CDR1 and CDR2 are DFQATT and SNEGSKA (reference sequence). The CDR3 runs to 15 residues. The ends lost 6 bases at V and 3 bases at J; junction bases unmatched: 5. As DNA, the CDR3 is TGCAGTGCAAGTCGGACTAGCGGGAGGACAGATACGCAGTATTTT. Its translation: CSASRTSGRTDTQYF.

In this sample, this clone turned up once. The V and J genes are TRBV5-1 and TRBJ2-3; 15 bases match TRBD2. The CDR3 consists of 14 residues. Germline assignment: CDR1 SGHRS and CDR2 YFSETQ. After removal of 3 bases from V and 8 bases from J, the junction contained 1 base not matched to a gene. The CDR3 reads CASSWGLAGGTQYF. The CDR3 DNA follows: TGCGCCAGCAGCTGGGGACTAGCGGGGGGTACGCAGTATTTT.

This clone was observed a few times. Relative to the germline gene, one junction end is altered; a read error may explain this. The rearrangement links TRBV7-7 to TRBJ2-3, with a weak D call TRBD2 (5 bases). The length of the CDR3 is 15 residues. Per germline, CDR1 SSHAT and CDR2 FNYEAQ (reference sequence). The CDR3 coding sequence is TGTGCTAGCAGCCCCGGGGAAGCCAGCACAGATACGCAGTATTTT. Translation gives CASSPGEASTDTQYF.

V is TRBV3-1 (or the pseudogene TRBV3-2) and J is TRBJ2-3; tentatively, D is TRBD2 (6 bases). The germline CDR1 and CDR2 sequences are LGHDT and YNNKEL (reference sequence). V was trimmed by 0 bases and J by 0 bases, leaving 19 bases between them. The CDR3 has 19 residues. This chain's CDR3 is CASSQDRPGSGTSTDTQYF. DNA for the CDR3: TGTGCCAGCAGCCAAGACAGGCCGGGTAGCGGAACTAGCACAGATACGCAGTATTTT.

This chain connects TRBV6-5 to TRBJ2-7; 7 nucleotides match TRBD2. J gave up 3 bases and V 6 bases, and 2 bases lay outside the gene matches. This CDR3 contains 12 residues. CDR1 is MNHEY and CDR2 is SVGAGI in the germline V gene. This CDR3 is CASRGGSYEQYF. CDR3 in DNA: TGTGCCAGCAGGGGGGGGAGCTACGAGCAGTACTTC.